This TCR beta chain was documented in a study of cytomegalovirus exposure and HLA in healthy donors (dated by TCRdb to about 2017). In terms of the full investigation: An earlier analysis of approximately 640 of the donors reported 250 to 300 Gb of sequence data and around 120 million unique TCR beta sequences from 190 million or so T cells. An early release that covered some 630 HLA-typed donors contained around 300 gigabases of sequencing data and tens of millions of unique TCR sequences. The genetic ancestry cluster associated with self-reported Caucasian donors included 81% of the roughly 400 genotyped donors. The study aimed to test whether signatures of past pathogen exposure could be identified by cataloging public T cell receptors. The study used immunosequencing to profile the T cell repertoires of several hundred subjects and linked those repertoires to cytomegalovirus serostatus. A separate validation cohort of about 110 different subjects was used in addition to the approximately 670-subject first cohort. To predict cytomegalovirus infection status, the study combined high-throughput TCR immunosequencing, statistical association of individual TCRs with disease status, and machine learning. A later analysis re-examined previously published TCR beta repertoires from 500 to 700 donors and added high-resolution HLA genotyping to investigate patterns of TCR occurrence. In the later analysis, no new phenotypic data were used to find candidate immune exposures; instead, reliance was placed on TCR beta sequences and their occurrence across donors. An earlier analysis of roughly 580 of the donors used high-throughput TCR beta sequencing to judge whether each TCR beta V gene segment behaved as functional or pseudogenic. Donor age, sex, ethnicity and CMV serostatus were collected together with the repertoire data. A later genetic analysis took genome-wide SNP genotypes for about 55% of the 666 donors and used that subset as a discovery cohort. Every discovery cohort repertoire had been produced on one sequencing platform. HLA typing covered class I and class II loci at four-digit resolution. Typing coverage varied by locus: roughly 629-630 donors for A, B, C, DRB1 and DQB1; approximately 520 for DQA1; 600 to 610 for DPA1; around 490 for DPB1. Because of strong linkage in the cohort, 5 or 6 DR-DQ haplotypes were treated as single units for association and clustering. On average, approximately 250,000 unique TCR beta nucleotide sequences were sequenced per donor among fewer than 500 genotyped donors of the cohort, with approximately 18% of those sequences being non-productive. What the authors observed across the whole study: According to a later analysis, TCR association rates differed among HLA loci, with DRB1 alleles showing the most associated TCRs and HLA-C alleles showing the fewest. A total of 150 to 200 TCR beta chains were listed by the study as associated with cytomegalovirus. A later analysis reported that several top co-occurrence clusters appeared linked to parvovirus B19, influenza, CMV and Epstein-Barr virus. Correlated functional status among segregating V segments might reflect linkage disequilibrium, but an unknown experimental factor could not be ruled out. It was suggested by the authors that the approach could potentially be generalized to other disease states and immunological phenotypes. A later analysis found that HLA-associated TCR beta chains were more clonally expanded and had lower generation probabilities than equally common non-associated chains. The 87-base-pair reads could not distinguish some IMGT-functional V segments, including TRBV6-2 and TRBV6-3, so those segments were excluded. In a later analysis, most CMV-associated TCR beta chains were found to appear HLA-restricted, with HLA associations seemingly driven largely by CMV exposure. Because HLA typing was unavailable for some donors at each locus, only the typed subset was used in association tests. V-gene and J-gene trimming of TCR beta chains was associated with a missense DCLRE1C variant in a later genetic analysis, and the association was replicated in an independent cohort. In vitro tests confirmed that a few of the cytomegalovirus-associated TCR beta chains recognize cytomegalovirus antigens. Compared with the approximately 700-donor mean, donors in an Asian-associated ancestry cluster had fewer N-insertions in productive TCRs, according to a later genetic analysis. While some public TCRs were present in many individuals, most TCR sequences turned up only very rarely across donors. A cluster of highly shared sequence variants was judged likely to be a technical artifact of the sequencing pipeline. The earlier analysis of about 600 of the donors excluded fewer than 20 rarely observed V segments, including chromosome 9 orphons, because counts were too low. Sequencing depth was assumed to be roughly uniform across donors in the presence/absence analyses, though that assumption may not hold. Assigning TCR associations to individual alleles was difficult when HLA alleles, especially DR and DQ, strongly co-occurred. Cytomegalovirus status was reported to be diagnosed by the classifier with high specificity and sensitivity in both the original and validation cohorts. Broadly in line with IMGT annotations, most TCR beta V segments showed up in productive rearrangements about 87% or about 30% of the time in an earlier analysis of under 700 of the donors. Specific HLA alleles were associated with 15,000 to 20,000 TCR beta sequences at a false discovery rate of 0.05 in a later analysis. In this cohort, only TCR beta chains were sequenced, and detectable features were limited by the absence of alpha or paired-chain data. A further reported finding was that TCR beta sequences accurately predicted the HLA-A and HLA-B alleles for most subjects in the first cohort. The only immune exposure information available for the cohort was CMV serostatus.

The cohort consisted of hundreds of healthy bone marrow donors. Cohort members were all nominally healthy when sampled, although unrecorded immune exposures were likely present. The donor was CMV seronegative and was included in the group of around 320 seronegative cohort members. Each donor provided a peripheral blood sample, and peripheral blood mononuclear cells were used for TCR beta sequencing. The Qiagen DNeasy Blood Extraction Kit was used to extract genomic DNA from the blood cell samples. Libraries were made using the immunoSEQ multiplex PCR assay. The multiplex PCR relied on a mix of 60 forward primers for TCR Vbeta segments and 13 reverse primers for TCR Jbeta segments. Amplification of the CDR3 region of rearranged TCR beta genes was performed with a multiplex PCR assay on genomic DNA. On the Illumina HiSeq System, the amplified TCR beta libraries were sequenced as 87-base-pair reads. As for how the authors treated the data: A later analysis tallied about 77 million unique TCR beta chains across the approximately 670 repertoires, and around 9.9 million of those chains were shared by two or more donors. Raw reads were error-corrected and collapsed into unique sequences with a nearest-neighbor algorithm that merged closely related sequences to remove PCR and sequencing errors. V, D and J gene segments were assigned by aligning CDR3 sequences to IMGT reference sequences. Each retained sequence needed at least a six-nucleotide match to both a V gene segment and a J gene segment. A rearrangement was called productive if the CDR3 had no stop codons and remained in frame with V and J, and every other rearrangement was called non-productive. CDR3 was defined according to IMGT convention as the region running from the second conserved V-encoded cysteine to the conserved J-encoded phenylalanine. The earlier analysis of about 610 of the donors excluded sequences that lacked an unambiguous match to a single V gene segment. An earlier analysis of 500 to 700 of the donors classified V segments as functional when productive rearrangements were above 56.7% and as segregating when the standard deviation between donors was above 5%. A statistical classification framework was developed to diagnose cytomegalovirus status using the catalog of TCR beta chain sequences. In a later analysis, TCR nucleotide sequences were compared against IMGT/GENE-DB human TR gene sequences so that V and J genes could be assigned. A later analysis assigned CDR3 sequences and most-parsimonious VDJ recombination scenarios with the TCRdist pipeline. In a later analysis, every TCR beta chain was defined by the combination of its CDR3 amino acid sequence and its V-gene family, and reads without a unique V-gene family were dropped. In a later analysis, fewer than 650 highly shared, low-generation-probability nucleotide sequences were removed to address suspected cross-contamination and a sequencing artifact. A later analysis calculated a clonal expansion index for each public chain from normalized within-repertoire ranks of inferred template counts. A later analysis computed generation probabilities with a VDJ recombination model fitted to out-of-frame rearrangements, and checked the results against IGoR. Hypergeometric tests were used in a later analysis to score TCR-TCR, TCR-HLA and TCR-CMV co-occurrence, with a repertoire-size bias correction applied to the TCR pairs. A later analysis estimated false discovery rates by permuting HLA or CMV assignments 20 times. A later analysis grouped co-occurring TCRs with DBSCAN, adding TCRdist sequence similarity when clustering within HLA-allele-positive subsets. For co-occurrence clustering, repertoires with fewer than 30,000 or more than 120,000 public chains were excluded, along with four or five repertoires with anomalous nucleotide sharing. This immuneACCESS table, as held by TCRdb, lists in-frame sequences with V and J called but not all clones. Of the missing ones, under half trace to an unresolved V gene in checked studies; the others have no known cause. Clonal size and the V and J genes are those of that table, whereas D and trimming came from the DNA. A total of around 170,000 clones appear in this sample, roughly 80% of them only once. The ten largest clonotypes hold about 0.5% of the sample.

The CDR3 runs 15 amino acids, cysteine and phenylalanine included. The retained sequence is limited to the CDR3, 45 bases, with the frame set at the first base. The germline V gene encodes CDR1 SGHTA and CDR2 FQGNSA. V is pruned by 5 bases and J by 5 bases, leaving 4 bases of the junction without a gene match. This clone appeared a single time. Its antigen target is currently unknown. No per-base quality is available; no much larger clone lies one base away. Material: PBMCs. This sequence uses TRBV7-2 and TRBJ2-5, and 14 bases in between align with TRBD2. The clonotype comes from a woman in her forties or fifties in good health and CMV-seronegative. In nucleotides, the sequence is TGTGCCAGCAGCCGGACTAGCGGGGGGAGGGAGACCCAGTACTTC. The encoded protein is CASSRTSGGRETQYF.